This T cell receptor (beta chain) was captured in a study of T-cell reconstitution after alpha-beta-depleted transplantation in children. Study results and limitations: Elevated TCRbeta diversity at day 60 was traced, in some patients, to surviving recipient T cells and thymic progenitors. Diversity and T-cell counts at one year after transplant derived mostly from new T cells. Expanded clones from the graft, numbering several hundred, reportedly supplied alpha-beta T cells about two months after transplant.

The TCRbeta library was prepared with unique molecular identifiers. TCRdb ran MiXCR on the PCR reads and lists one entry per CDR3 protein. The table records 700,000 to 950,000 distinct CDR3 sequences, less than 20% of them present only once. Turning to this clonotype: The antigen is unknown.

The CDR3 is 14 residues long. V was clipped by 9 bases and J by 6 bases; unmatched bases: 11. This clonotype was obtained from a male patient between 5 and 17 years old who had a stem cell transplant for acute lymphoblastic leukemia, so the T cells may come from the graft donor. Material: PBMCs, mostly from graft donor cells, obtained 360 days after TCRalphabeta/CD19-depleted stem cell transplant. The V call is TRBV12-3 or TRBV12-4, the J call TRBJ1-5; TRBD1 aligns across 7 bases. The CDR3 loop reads CASTKQGKVQPQHF. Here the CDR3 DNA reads TGTGCCAGTACAAAACAGGGGAAGGTTCAGCCCCAGCATTTT.